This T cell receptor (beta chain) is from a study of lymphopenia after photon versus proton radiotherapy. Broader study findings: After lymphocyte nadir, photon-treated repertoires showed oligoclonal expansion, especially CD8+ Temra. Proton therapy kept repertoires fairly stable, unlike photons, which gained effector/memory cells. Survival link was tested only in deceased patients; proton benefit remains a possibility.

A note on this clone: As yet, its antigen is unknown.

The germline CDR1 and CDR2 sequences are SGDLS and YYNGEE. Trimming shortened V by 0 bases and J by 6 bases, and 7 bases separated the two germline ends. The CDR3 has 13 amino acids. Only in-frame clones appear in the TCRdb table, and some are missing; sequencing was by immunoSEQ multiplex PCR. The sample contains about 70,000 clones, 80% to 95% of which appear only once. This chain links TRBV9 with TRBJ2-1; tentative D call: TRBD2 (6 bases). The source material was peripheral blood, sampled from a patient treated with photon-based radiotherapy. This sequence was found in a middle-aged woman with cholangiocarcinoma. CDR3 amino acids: CASSVASANEQFF. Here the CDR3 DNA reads TGTGCCAGCAGCGTAGCTAGCGCCAATGAGCAGTTCTTC.